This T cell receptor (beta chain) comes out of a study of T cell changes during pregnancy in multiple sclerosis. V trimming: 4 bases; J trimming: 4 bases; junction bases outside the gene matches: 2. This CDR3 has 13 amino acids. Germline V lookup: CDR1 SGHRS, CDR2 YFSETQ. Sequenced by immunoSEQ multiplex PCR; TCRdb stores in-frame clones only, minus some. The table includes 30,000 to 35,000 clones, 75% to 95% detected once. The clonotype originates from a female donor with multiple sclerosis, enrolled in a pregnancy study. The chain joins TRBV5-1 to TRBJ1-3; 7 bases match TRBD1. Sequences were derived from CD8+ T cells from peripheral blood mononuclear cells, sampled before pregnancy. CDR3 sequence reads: CASSKGQGNTIYF. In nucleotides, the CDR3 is TGCGCCAGCAGCAAGGGACAGGGAAACACCATATATTTT. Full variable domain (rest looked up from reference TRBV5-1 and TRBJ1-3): KAGVTQTPRYLIKTRGQQVTLSCSPISGHRSVSWYQQTPGQGLQFLFEYFSETQRNKGNFPGRFSGRQFSNSRSEMNVSTLELGDSALYLCASSKGQGNTIYFGEGSWLTVV.